The 29 T cell receptor beta chains given below trace back to one sample, sequenced in a study of blood T cells in healthy people across ages (dated by TCRdb to the mid-2010s). Preparation of the library involved 5' RACE. The data were produced on an Illumina HiSeq 2500. A second 7 to 11 cycle PCR used a sample-barcoded 5' primer and a J-beta primer mix. TCRdb handled the public reads itself, with Q25 trimming in fastp and clone calling in MiXCR, and kept productive beta chains. Every CDR3 protein is listed once, alongside the most common genes and DNA of its rows. This sample lists approximately 830,000 distinct CDR3 sequences; approximately 59% were detected once. The ten most abundant clones make up 25% to 35% of the sample. Sequenced input: blood. The receptor source for this set is a young man in good health.

There are a few counts of this clonotype. The chain recombines TRBV20-1 with TRBJ1-4; 9 bases line up with TRBD1. This CDR3 region has 14 residues. In germline, CDR1 is DFQATT, CDR2 SNEGSKA (reference sequence). The J segment lost 8 bases and the V segment lost 5 bases, leaving 9 bases of the junction unmatched. The CDR3 sequence: CSARPGQGNEKLFF. CDR3 DNA: TGCAGTGCTCGACCGGGACAGGGAAACGAAAAACTGTTTTTT.

CDR3 DNA: TGTGCCAGCAGCCACCGGGACACCACCTACGAGCGGTACTTC. It is translated as CASSHRDTTYERYF. The chain recombines TRBV3-1 with TRBJ2-5; possible D gene TRBD1, 6 bases. Germline V CDR1 and CDR2: LGHDT, YNNKEL (reference sequence). V was shortened by 3 bases and J by 13 bases, with 21 bases between the two germline ends. The CDR3 spans 14 residues.

The V gene is TRBV4-2, the J gene TRBJ2-1; tentative D call: TRBD2 (6 bases). Per germline, CDR1 LGHNA and CDR2 YNFKEQ. V gave up 1 base and J gave up 8 bases, with 15 bases separating them. This CDR3 spans 15 amino acids. The CDR3 loop reads CASSQVAEGIDEQFF. In DNA form, the CDR3 reads TGTGCCAGCAGCCAAGTGGCGGAGGGGATCGATGAGCAGTTCTTC.

The chain couples TRBV24-1 to TRBJ1-4, with D maybe TRBD1 (5 bases). The germline V gene encodes CDR1 KGHDR and CDR2 SFDVKD. V was cut by 3 bases and J by 5 bases, with 15 bases left in between. This CDR3 has 16 residues. The CDR3 region has the DNA TGTGCCACCAGTGATCCATTAACTCAGGGAAATGAAAAACTGTTTTTT. This codes for CATSDPLTQGNEKLFF.

The J gene is TRBJ2-4, the V gene TRBV12-3 or TRBV12-4, with D perhaps TRBD1 (5 bases). With the DNA end fitting TRBJ2-7 better, the J assignment may be wrong. The CDR3 is 14 amino acids. The CDR3 spells CASTTIRAGYEQYF. CDR3 DNA: TGTGCCAGCACTACGATCAGGGCCGGCTACGAGCAGTACTTC.

The V and J genes are TRBV12-3 or TRBV12-4 and TRBJ1-2; 8 positions match TRBD1. The CDR3 spans 13 residues. The V gene end was trimmed by 7 bases and the J gene end by 6 bases; junction bases not matched to a gene: 7. The CDR3, as DNA: TGTGCCAGCACCACCGACAGGGGAGATGGCTACACCTTC. As protein: CASTTDRGDGYTF.

V is TRBV7-9 and J is TRBJ1-6; TRBD1 matches 10 bases. Losses at the gene ends were 5 bases for V and 10 bases for J; bases not matched to a gene: 11. Germline CDR1 is SEHNR and CDR2 is FQNEAQ (reference sequence). This CDR3 contains 16 residues. This CDR3 is CASSLGWDRGSSPLHF. CDR3 in DNA: TGTGCCAGCAGCCTCGGCTGGGACAGGGGATCGTCACCCCTCCACTTT.

This chain connects TRBV28 to TRBJ1-1; D is perhaps TRBD1 (6 bases). This CDR3 is built from 15 residues. Germline V gene data show CDR1 as MDHEN and CDR2 as SYDVKM. The V gene lost 4 bases and the J gene lost 6 bases, with 18 bases spanning the gap. DNA of the CDR3: TGTGCCAGCAGTTCCAACAGGGATTCCGTCCCTGAAGCTTTCTTT. Protein product: CASSSNRDSVPEAFF.

This clonotype was observed once. The CDR3 DNA follows: TGTGCCAGCTCACCTCGAGGGGGGACATATCAGCCCCAGCATTTT. Protein product: CASSPRGGTYQPQHF. The V gene is TRBV18, the J gene TRBJ1-5; D is perhaps TRBD1 (6 bases). Germline V gene sequence: CDR1 KGHSH, CDR2 LQKENI. Trimming left V 3 bases short and J 5 bases short, with 14 bases between. The CDR3 is 15 residues long. Supplemented by reference TRBV18 and TRBJ1-5, the full variable domain reads NAGVMQNPRHLVRRRGQEARLRCSPMKGHSHVYWYRQLPEEGLKFMVYLQKENIIDESGMPKERFSAEFPKEGPSILRIQQVVRGDSAAYFCASSPRGGTYQPQHFGDGTRLSIL.

There are a few counts of this clonotype. The chain is built from TRBV29-1 and TRBJ2-1; 8 nucleotides match TRBD2. This CDR3 is built from 13 residues. J gave up 4 bases and V 6 bases, and 5 bases lay outside the gene matches. Germline V gene sequence: CDR1 SQVTM, CDR2 ANQGSEA. The chain's CDR3 is CSVRGGTYNEQFF. The CDR3 DNA follows: TGCAGCGTACGGGGGGGAACGTACAATGAGCAGTTCTTC.

The gene calls are TRBV28 and TRBJ2-7; the D is unclear. V was shortened by 6 bases and J by 6 bases, with 12 bases between the two germline ends. Germline V gene sequence: CDR1 MDHEN, CDR2 SYDVKM. There are 12 residues in the CDR3. DNA for the CDR3: TGTGCCAGCAGGGTGAAATCCGGCGAGCAGTACTTC. Translation gives CASRVKSGEQYF.

This clonotype was detected only a few times. This chain uses TRBV5-5 with TRBJ2-3, with 8 bases identical to TRBD1. J gave up 8 bases and V 3 bases, and 5 bases lay outside the gene matches. The CDR3 totals 13 residues. Germline V gives CDR1 SGHKS, CDR2 YYEKEE (reference sequence). CDR3 amino acids: CASSWATGATQYF. CDR3 DNA: TGTGCCAGCAGCTGGGCGACAGGGGCTACGCAGTATTTT.

This chain uses TRBV9 with TRBJ2-5; 9 positions agree with TRBD2. Germline V gene lookup returns CDR1 SGDLS and CDR2 YYNGEE. The length of the CDR3 is 17 residues. V was clipped by 3 bases and J by 5 bases; unmatched bases: 14. The CDR3 region has the DNA TGTGCCAGCAGCGCCTCCGGGGGACTAGCTGCCTTTGAGACCCAGTACTTC. This encodes CASSASGGLAAFETQYF.

The rearrangement joins TRBV14 to TRBJ2-7, with D unresolved. In germline, CDR1 is SGHDN, CDR2 FVKESK. The CDR3 runs to 12 residues. V was shortened by 6 bases and J by 2 bases, with 8 bases between the two germline ends. As DNA, the CDR3 is TGTGCCAGCAGGACTTTTCCCTACGAGCAGTACTTC. This translates into CASRTFPYEQYF.

The rearrangement joins TRBV5-1 to TRBJ2-1; the D gene is possibly TRBD2 (6 bases). The CDR3 runs 15 residues. The germline V gene has CDR1 SGHRS and CDR2 YFSETQ. Trimming took off 0 bases at V and 4 bases at J, with 11 bases between the two ends. CDR3 coding DNA: TGCGCCAGCAGCTTGGCCGTCGGGACTTACAATGAGCAGTTCTTC. Translating it yields CASSLAVGTYNEQFF.

The V gene is TRBV27, the J gene TRBJ2-2; TRBD2 agrees at 9 bases. The CDR3 runs to 16 residues. Germline trimming cut 5 bases from V and 4 bases from J; bases unmatched to any gene: 8. Germline V gene data show CDR1 as MNHEY and CDR2 as SMNVEV (reference sequence). Written as DNA, the CDR3 is TGTGCCAGCAGTGCCAGCGGGGGGCGGTTCACCGGGGAGCTGTTTTTT. This sequence encodes CASSASGGRFTGELFF.

CDR3 loop: CASSLSIDRVYTF. The CDR3 DNA reads as TGTGCCAGCAGTTTATCGATTGACAGGGTTTACACCTTC. The chain has TRBV27 and TRBJ1-2; 7 bases are a match to TRBD1. The germline CDR1 and CDR2 sequences are MNHEY and SMNVEV (reference sequence). The CDR3 is 13 residues long. V shed 0 bases and J 11 bases; nucleotides not matched to a gene: 6.

The chain combines TRBV7-6 with TRBJ2-4; 7 bases line up with TRBD2. Germline CDR1 reads SGHVS; CDR2 reads FNYEAQ. Losses at the gene ends were 4 bases for V and 3 bases for J; bases not matched to a gene: 15. The CDR3 has 18 residues. The CDR3 nucleotides are TGTGCCAGCAGCTCCGGCCCCTATCGTGGGGAGGGCAAAAACATTCAGTACTTC. As protein: CASSSGPYRGEGKNIQYF.

The chain joins TRBV20-1 to TRBJ2-1; tentatively, D is TRBD2 (7 bases). The CDR3 covers 14 residues. CDR1 is DFQATT and CDR2 is SNEGSKA in the germline V gene (reference sequence). The CDR3 protein is CSARGGGPYNEQFF. CDR3 in DNA: TGCAGCGCCCGAGGGGGGGGCCCCTACAATGAGCAGTTCTTC.

The sample holds a few counts of this clonotype. The chain uses TRBV27 and TRBJ2-5; 7 nucleotides line up with TRBD2. CDR3 length: 14 residues. The V and J ends lost 5 bases and 3 bases, in that order; junction bases with no gene match: 6. Germline loops: CDR1 MNHEY, CDR2 SMNVEV (reference sequence). The CDR3 is CASSPIGGKETQYF. CDR3 DNA sequence: TGTGCCAGCAGTCCTATCGGGGGGAAAGAGACCCAGTACTTC.

This clonotype was found many times. The chain links TRBV6-2 or TRBV6-3 to TRBJ2-1; 8 nucleotides align to TRBD1. This CDR3 has 13 residues. Trimming took 5 bases from V and 7 from J; bases not matched to a gene: 4. CDR1 is MNHEY and CDR2 is SVGEGT in the germline V gene. The CDR3 sequence is CASSRDRGNEQFF. Here the CDR3 DNA reads TGTGCCAGCAGTCGCGACAGGGGTAATGAGCAGTTCTTC.

This chain joins TRBV6-2 or TRBV6-3 and TRBJ2-7; 7 bases fit TRBD2. CDR1 and CDR2 from the germline V gene are MNHEY and SVGEGT. The CDR3 consists of 13 residues. The ends lost 7 bases at V and 3 bases at J; junction bases unmatched: 6. The CDR3 DNA sequence: TGTGCCAGCACTAGCGGACGGTACTACGAGCAGTACTTC. Translated, it gives CASTSGRYYEQYF.

This clonotype was seen a few times. The V gene is TRBV4-3, the J gene TRBJ2-3, with D possibly being TRBD2 (5 bases). Trimming stripped 3 bases from V and 6 bases from J, with 13 bases between. The CDR3 contains 14 residues. The germline gives CDR1 LGHNA, CDR2 YSLEER. The CDR3 nucleotides read TGCGCCAGCAGCCAGGAATACTCGGGGGATACGCAGTATTTT. Encoded protein: CASSQEYSGDTQYF.

This clonotype was seen a handful of times. This sequence joins TRBV29-1 and TRBJ2-5; D gene unclear. The germline gives CDR1 SQVTM, CDR2 ANQGSEA. The CDR3 loop spans 14 amino acids. With 2 bases removed from V and 1 base from J, the gap between germline ends came to 11 bases. CDR3 DNA sequence: TGCAGCGTTGAACGAGCGCTTCGCCAAGAGACCCAGTACTTC. Protein product: CSVERALRQETQYF.

The chain is built from TRBV5-1 and TRBJ1-1; D perhaps matches TRBD1 (6 bases). The V end lost 4 bases, the J end lost 2 bases, and 12 bases lay between the germline ends. The CDR3 loop spans 14 amino acids. The germline V gene has CDR1 SGHRS and CDR2 YFSETQ. The CDR3 here is CASSPGDSNTEAFF. CDR3 coding DNA: TGCGCCAGCAGCCCAGGGGACTCTAACACTGAAGCTTTCTTT.

The V call is TRBV7-6, the J call TRBJ1-1; D is possibly TRBD1 (6 bases). The CDR3 loop spans 15 amino acids. V lost 1 base to trimming and J lost 0 bases, with 9 bases between them. Germline V CDR1 and CDR2: SGHVS, FNYEAQ. CDR3 DNA: TGTGCCAGCAGCTTAGAGGGGGGTCTGAACACTGAAGCTTTCTTT. Protein: CASSLEGGLNTEAFF.

This clonotype has a single count. This rearrangement joins TRBV6-5 to TRBJ2-5; D is ambiguous. CDR1 and CDR2 from the germline V gene are MNHEY and SVGAGI. CDR3 length: 13 amino acids. Trimming stripped 7 bases from V and 0 bases from J, with 9 bases between. The CDR3 nucleotides read TGTGCCAGCAATTCTGCGCACCAAGAGACCCAGTACTTC. It yields the protein CASNSAHQETQYF.

This clonotype was counted between two and nine times. V is TRBV28 and J is TRBJ2-7, with TRBD1 matching 9 bases. The V gene end was trimmed by 8 bases and the J gene end by 2 bases; junction bases not matched to a gene: 7. Per germline, CDR1 MDHEN and CDR2 SYDVKM. CDR3 length: 14 residues. The CDR3 sequence is CASYRGTGPYEQYF. The CDR3 coding sequence is TGTGCCAGCTATAGGGGGACAGGGCCCTACGAGCAGTACTTC.

V gene TRBV5-1 combines with J gene TRBJ2-5; TRBD1 is a possible D gene (6 bases). The CDR3 contains 16 residues. CDR1 is SGHRS, CDR2 YFSETQ, per germline. V was shortened by 1 base and J by 11 bases, with 24 bases between the two germline ends. The CDR3 coding sequence is TGCGCCAGCAGCTTGCCCACCGACAGGTCCTTGGGTGAGCAGTACTTC. Protein sequence: CASSLPTDRSLGEQYF.